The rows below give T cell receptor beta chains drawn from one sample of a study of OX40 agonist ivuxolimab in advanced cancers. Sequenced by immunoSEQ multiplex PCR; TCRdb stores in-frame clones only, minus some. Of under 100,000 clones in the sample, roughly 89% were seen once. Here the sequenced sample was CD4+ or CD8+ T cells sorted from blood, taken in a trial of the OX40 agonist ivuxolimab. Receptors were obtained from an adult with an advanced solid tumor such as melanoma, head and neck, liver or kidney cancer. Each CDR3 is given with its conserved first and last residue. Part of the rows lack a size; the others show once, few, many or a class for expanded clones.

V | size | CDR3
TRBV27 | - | CASSLWRSDAGSYNEQFF
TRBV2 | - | CASSSLTLGGSGELFF
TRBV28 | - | CASKHPWGDNQPQHF
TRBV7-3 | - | CASSSQGAGTEAFF
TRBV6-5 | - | CASSYSSRVGEQYF
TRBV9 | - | CASSVSPLGFNEKLFF
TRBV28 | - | CASAVGSQPQHF
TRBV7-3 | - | CASSLSVNTGELFF
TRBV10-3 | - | CAISESRGKAGNTIYF
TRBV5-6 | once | CASSLGAVRAYYEQYF
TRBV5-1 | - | CASRSESGARETQYF
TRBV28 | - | CASNWTPENEKLFF
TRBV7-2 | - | CASSLAGSVRPGNTIYF
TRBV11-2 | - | CASSFNSRDTYEQYF
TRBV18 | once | CASSQGDLNTEAFF
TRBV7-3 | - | CASSLMGDRNYEQYF
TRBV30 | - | CAWSVLGVSNQPQHF
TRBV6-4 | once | CASSDSDPSTDAFF
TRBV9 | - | CASSLGGDENTEAFF
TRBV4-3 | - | CASSQDLGRRQLNYGYTF
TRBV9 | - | CASSARQGVYGNTIYF
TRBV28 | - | CASKRTAGYTF
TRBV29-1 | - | CSVALAPSYNEQFF
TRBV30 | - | CAWSYGPRRETQYF
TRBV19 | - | CASSLPSGISTDTQYF
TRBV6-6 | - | CASSSSTSYDEQFF
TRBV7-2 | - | CASSSGLAVGEQYF
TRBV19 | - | CASAIDPGNTIYF
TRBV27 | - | CASSRTSGRWDTQYF
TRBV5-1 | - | CASSLRGEFYNSPLHF
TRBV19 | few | CASDGGQDWYGYTF
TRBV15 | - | CATSRDNGGHNEQFF
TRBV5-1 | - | CASGRGGTGELFF
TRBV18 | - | CASSPTGGGNTEAFF
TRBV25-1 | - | CASRAPGSRDNEQFF
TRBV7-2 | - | CASSFGLAGGQDTQYF
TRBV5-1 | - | CASSLVFERDPYEQYF